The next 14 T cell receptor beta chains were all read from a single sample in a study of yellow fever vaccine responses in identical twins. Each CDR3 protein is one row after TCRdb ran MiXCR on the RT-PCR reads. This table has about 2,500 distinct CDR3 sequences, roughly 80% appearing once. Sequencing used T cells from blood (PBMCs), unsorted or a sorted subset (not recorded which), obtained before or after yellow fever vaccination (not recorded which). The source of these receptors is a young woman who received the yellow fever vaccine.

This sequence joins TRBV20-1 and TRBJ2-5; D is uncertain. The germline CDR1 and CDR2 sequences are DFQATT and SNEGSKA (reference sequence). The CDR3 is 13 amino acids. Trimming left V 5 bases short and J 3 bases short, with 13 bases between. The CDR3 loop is CSAETLVEETQYF. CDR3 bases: TGCAGTGCTGAGACGCTAGTAGAAGAGACCCAGTACTTC.

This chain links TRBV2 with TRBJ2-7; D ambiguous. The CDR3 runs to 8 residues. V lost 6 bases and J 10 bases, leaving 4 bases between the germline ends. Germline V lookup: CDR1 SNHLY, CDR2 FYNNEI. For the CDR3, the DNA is TGTGCCAGCAGGGTACAGTACTTC. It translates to CASRVQYF.

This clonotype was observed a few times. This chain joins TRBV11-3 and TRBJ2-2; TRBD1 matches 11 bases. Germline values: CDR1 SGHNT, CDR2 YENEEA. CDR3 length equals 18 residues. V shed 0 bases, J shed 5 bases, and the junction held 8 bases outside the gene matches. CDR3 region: CASSLDGTGTGGTGELFF. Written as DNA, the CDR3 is TGTGCCAGCAGCTTAGACGGAACCGGGACAGGGGGGACCGGGGAGCTGTTTTTT.

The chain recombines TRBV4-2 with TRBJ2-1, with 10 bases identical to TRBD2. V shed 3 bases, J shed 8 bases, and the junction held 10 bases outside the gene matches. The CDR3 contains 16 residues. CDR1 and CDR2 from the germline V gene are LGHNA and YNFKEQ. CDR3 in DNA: TGTGCCAGCAGCCAGCCAAGCGGGGGGGCGGGCTATGAGCAGTTCTTC. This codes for CASSQPSGGAGYEQFF.

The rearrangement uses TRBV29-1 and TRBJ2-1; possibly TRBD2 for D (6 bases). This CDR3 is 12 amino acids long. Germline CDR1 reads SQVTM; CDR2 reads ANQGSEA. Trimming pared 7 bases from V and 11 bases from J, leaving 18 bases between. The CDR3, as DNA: TGCAGCGCCAAGGTCCTAGCGCCTCAGCAGTTCTTC. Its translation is CSAKVLAPQQFF.

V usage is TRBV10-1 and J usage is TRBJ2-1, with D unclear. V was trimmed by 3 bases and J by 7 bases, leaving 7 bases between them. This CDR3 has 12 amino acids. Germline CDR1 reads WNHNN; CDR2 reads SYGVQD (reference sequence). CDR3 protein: CASSDSRNEQFF. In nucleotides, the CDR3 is TGCGCCAGCAGTGACAGTCGGAATGAGCAGTTCTTC.

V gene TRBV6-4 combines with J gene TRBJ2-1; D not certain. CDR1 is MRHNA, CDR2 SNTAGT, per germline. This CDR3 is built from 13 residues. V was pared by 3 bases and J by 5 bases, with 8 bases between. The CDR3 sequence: CASSESANNEQFF. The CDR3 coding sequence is TGTGCCAGCAGTGAGTCGGCCAACAATGAGCAGTTCTTC.

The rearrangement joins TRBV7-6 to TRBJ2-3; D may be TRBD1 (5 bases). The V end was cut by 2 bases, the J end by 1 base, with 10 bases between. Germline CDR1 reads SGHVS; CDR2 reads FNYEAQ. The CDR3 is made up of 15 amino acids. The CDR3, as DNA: TGTGCCAGCAGCTTATTTGACAGACGCACAGATACGCAGTATTTT. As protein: CASSLFDRRTDTQYF. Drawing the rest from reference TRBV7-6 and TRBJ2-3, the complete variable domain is GAGVSQSPRYKVTKRGQDVALRCDPISGHVSLYWYRQALGQGPEFLTYFNYEAQQDKSGLPNDRFSAERPEGSISTLTIQRTEQRDSAMYRCASSLFDRRTDTQYFGPGTRLTVL.

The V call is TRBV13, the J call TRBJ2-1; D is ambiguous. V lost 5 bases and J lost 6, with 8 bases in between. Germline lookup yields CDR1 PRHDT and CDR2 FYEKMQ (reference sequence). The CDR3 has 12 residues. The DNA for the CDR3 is TGTGCCAGCAGCCTGACGAGCAATGAGCAGTTCTTC. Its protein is CASSLTSNEQFF.

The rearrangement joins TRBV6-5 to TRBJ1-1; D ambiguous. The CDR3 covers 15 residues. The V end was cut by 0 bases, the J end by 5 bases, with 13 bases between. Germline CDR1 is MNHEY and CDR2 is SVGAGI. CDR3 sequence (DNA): TGTGCCAGCAGTTACTCCCTCCGCCGGCATACTGAAGCTTTCTTT. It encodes CASSYSLRRHTEAFF.

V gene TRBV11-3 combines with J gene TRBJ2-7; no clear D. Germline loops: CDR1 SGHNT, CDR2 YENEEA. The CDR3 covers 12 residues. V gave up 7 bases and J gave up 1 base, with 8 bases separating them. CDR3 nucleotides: TGTGCCAGCACGGGCGCTTCCTACGAGCAGTACTTC. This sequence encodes CASTGASYEQYF.

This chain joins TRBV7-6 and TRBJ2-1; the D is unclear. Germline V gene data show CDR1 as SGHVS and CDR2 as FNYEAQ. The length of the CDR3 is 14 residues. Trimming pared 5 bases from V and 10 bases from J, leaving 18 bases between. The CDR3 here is CASSPRTGGNEQFF. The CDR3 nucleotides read TGTGCCAGCAGCCCGCGAACGGGCGGCAACGAGCAGTTCTTC.

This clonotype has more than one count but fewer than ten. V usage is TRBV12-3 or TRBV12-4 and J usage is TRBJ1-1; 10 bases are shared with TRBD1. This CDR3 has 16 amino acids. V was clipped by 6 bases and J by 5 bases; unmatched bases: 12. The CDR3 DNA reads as TGTGCCAGCAGCACCGGGACAGGGGCTGAGGGAACTGAAGCTTTCTTT. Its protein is CASSTGTGAEGTEAFF.

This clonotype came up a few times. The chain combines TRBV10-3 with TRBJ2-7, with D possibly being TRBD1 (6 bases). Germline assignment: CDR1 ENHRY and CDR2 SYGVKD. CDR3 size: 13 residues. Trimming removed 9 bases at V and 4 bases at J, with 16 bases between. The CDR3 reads CAISLDRKYEQYV. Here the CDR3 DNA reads TGTGCCATTTCCCTGGACAGAAAATACGAGCAGTACGTC.